This TCR beta chain was profiled in a study of T cell responses to AZD1222 COVID-19 vaccine. Study conclusions and caveats: After two AZD1222 doses, spike-specific TCR breadth and depth rose versus day 0. Clonal diversity may have been underestimated, and the donors were mostly white British, with more females than males. Among vaccine-associated CD4 TCRs, coverage spanned spike, with dominance at 160-218 and 743-854.

Germline loops: CDR1 SGHRS, CDR2 YFSETQ. V lost 4 bases and J lost 2; bases outside the gene matches: 7. There are 15 residues in the CDR3. Libraries were prepared by immunoSEQ multiplex PCR; TCRdb keeps only in-frame clonotypes and omits some of them. This repertoire shows about 110,000 clones, around 84% found once; its top ten account for about 3.5%. Note on this clone: What it binds is not known.

V gene TRBV5-1 combines with J gene TRBJ2-7, with 9 bases aligning to TRBD1. This TCR was recovered from an adult in good health. The input for sequencing was peripheral blood, taken on day 0 of AZD1222 vaccination. The CDR3 DNA sequence: TGCGCCAGCAGCCCCGGGACAGGGAACACCTACGAGCAGTACTTC. Residues: CASSPGTGNTYEQYF. Filled out from reference TRBV5-1 and TRBJ2-7, the complete variable domain reads KAGVTQTPRYLIKTRGQQVTLSCSPISGHRSVSWYQQTPGQGLQFLFEYFSETQRNKGNFPGRFSGRQFSNSRSEMNVSTLELGDSALYLCASSPGTGNTYEQYFGPGTRLTVT.